This entry lists 19 T cell receptor beta chains sequenced from one sample in a study of T cells in Graves' hyperthyroidism and ophthalmopathy. The TCR beta CDR3 regions underwent amplification using RNA transcripts as the source. Carried out on the TCR CDR3, a first-round RT-PCR used the HTBI primer set. MiXCR, applied by TCRdb to the multiplex PCR reads, yields one record per CDR3 protein. The table lists 550,000 to 600,000 distinct CDR3 sequences, 13% to 15% of them singletons. Sample: blood. These receptors originate from a woman under 30 with Graves' ophthalmopathy.

This clonotype was observed many times. V and J are TRBV2 and TRBJ2-7; weak D call: TRBD1 (6 bases). V was trimmed by 5 bases and J by 2 bases, leaving 13 bases between them. CDR1 and CDR2 (germline): SNHLY, FYNNEI. CDR3 size: 14 residues. The CDR3: CASSLQGNPYEQYF. CDR3 DNA: TGTGCCAGCAGTTTACAGGGAAATCCCTACGAGCAGTACTTC.

This clonotype was detected many times. The rearrangement uses TRBV12-3 or TRBV12-4 and TRBJ2-2; D unclear. The CDR3 totals 14 residues. Trimming took 1 base from V and 6 from J, leaving 9 bases between them. CDR3 DNA: TGTGCCAGCAGTTTAGGCGCATCGGCCGGGGAGCTGTTTTTT. Translated, it gives CASSLGASAGELFF.

This clonotype came up many times. The J gene is TRBJ2-1, the V gene TRBV6-2 or TRBV6-3; D call uncertain. Germline values: CDR1 MNHEY, CDR2 SVGEGT. The CDR3 has 16 residues. V lost 2 bases and J 3 bases, leaving 14 bases between the germline ends. Written as DNA, the CDR3 is TGTGCCAGCAGTTACGAGTTATTTTCTGGCTACAATGAGCAGTTCTTC. As protein: CASSYELFSGYNEQFF.

In this sample, this clonotype turned up a few times. This may arise from a read error, as a much more abundant clone is one base away. V gene TRBV7-2 combines with J gene TRBJ1-1; 10 nucleotides agree with TRBD1. The CDR3 sequence is 16 residues long. In germline, CDR1 is SGHTA, CDR2 FQGNSA. In DNA form, the CDR3 reads TGTGCCAGCGGCTTAAGGGGACAGGGGACGGGCACTGAAGCTTTCTTT. Residues: CASGLRGQGTGTEAFF.

This clonotype turned up a few times. This chain links TRBV6-1 with TRBJ2-5; 9 positions agree with TRBD2. The J segment lost 4 bases and the V segment lost 4 bases, leaving 7 bases of the junction unmatched. The CDR3 is made up of 15 amino acids. The germline V gene encodes CDR1 MNHNS and CDR2 SASEGT. The DNA of the CDR3 is TGTGCCAGCAGTGTGAAAAAGCGGGAGGTAGAGACCCAGTACTTC. It is translated as CASSVKKREVETQYF.

Ten or more counts support this clonotype. The rearrangement links TRBV7-3 to TRBJ1-1; D is perhaps TRBD1 (6 bases). The CDR3 spans 14 residues. V was cut by 2 bases and J by 1 base, with 8 bases left in between. The germline V gene has CDR1 SGHTA and CDR2 FQGTGA. The DNA for the CDR3 is TGTGCCAGCAGCTTAGGACAGTCGAACACTGAAGCTTTCTTT. It encodes CASSLGQSNTEAFF.

This clonotype came up a few times. This chain joins TRBV20-1 and TRBJ1-2; 7 positions match TRBD1. Germline trimming cut 6 bases from V and 4 bases from J; bases unmatched to any gene: 14. The CDR3 consists of 15 residues. Germline-derived CDR1 and CDR2 are DFQATT and SNEGSKA (reference sequence). Written as DNA, the CDR3 is TGCAGTGCATCAAGGTCGACAGGGTTGGTCTATGGCTACACCTTC. This codes for CSASRSTGLVYGYTF.

This clonotype was seen a handful of times. The chain joins TRBV7-6 to TRBJ1-3; 8 bases match TRBD1. The length of the CDR3 is 16 residues. After removal of 4 bases from V and 1 base from J, the junction contained 6 bases not matched to a gene. Germline V gives CDR1 SGHVS, CDR2 FNYEAQ. The CDR3 DNA sequence: TGTGCCAGCAGCTCTCTGACAGGGGCGTCTGGAAACACCATATATTTT. It translates to CASSSLTGASGNTIYF.

This clonotype was recorded a few times. Germline is not matched at one junction end, which may reflect a read error. The chain carries TRBV27 and TRBJ1-1, with D unclear. There are 13 residues in the CDR3. Germline loops: CDR1 MNHEY, CDR2 SMNVEV (reference sequence). The CDR3 DNA reads TGTGCCAGCAGTTTGGCGGGGAACGCTGAAGCTTTCTTT. Residues: CASSLAGNAEAFF.

A few counts support this clonotype. The chain employs TRBV2 and TRBJ2-5; the match to TRBD2 covers 11 bases. Germline loops: CDR1 SNHLY, CDR2 FYNNEI. The CDR3 loop spans 18 amino acids. Germline trimming cut 7 bases from V and 2 bases from J; bases unmatched to any gene: 15. The chain's CDR3 is CASMPGTSGTQVQETQYF. Written as DNA, the CDR3 is TGTGCCAGCATGCCGGGGACTAGCGGTACTCAAGTACAAGAGACCCAGTACTTC.

The chain has TRBV9 and TRBJ1-5; D is unresolved. The CDR3 runs 15 residues. Trimming cost V 0 bases and J 7 bases, with 14 bases left between them. Germline values: CDR1 SGDLS, CDR2 YYNGEE. The CDR3 spells CASSVDVSLGQPQHF. Here the CDR3 DNA reads TGTGCCAGCAGCGTAGATGTCTCCCTTGGGCAGCCCCAGCATTTT.

This clonotype occurred many times. V is TRBV29-1 and J is TRBJ1-1; TRBD1 matches 10 bases. Germline assignment: CDR1 SQVTM and CDR2 ANQGSEA. The V gene end was trimmed by 6 bases and the J gene end by 2 bases; junction bases not matched to a gene: 9. The CDR3 sequence is 15 residues long. Here the CDR3 DNA reads TGCAGCGTCCCAGACAGGGGGCTTCGAAACACTGAAGCTTTCTTT. This translates into CSVPDRGLRNTEAFF. Supplemented by reference TRBV29-1 and TRBJ1-1, the full variable domain reads SAVISQKPSRDICQRGTSLTIQCQVDSQVTMMFWYRQQPGQSLTLIATANQGSEATYESGFVIDKFPISRPNLTFSTLTVSNMSPEDSSIYLCSVPDRGLRNTEAFFGQGTRLTVV.

This clonotype was counted ten times or more. The chain links TRBV30 to TRBJ1-6, with a weak D call TRBD1 (5 bases). The V and J ends lost 5 bases and 14 bases respectively, with 25 bases between them. From germline, CDR1 is GTSNPN and CDR2 SVGIG (reference sequence). The CDR3 is made up of 15 amino acids. In DNA form, the CDR3 reads TGTGCCTGGCGGGGGACGGACCCCTGGGAATTTTCCCTCCACTTT. It specifies CAWRGTDPWEFSLHF.

This clonotype has a count of ten or more. This rearrangement joins TRBV7-9 to TRBJ2-7; no definite D call. Germline V gene lookup returns CDR1 SEHNR and CDR2 FQNEAQ (reference sequence). The CDR3 sequence is 12 residues long. The V end was cut by 5 bases, the J end by 6 bases, with 11 bases between. The CDR3 nucleotides are TGTGCCAGCAGCAAGGTGGGCTCCGAGCAGTACTTC. Translated: CASSKVGSEQYF.

This clonotype was counted between two and nine times. This chain links TRBV4-3 with TRBJ1-2, with D uncertain. This CDR3 has 15 amino acids. Trimming pared 1 base from V and 0 bases from J, leaving 9 bases between. Germline V gene sequence: CDR1 LGHNA, CDR2 YSLEER. CDR3 nucleotides: TGCGCCAGCAGCCAAGGGGGAGATTCTAACTATGGCTACACCTTC. It yields the protein CASSQGGDSNYGYTF.

This clonotype was seen repeatedly, ten times or more. In nucleotides, the CDR3 is TGTGCCAGCAGTAAGACCCTTGGACACAAACCCGAGCAGTACTTC. Amino acid sequence: CASSKTLGHKPEQYF. The chain joins TRBV12-3 or TRBV12-4 to TRBJ2-7, with D possibly being TRBD1 (5 bases). Trimming took off 5 bases at V and 6 bases at J, with 20 bases between the two ends. This CDR3 is built from 15 residues.

The gene calls are TRBV7-6 and TRBJ2-1; 9 positions agree with TRBD2. This CDR3 comprises 15 residues. Germline V lookup: CDR1 SGHVS, CDR2 FNYEAQ. V shed 4 bases and J 3 bases; nucleotides not matched to a gene: 4. The CDR3 nucleotides are TGTGCCAGCAGCTCCGTGACTAGCGGCTACAATGAGCAGTTCTTC. This translates into CASSSVTSGYNEQFF.

This clonotype has more than one count but fewer than ten. This chain's CDR3 is CAWSVWTGAGEQYF. The CDR3 nucleotides read TGTGCCTGGAGTGTTTGGACAGGGGCGGGTGAGCAGTACTTC. V and J are TRBV30 and TRBJ2-7; 9 nucleotides line up with TRBD1. CDR1 and CDR2 from the germline V gene are GTSNPN and SVGIG (reference sequence). This CDR3 is 14 amino acids long. J was trimmed by 7 bases and V by 0 bases; bases with no gene match: 7.

The sample holds many counts of this clonotype. V usage is TRBV12-5 and J usage is TRBJ1-1, with 7 bases aligning to TRBD1. Germline-derived CDR1 and CDR2 are LGHNT and FRNRAP. Unmatched junction bases numbered 9, after V lost 7 bases and J lost 10 bases. CDR3 length: 12 residues. The CDR3 DNA sequence: TGTGCTAGTGCCCAAGACAGGGAGGGAGCTTTCTTT. This codes for CASAQDREGAFF.